The 28 T cell receptor beta chains below come from one sample, sequenced in a study of blood T cell repertoires in COVID-19. Clones were read by immunoSEQ multiplex PCR, and TCRdb kept only the in-frame ones, dropping some. The data hold around 77,000 clones, with about 76% observed a single time. The sequenced sample consisted of peripheral blood. Source of these receptors: a woman aged 80 or over with active or convalescent COVID-19.

The chain has TRBV5-1 and TRBJ1-1; TRBD1 might be the D (5 bases). Germline V gene lookup returns CDR1 SGHRS and CDR2 YFSETQ. Deletions cut 0 bases from V and 1 base from J, with 16 bases between. The CDR3 length is 17 residues. The CDR3 spells CASSLGPIDRRNTEAFF. CDR3 DNA: TGCGCCAGCAGCTTGGGGCCAATCGACAGAAGGAACACTGAAGCTTTCTTT.

The V call is TRBV5-1, the J call TRBJ2-3; D remains unclear. Trimming pared 0 bases from V and 4 bases from J, leaving 9 bases between. The CDR3 has 14 residues. CDR1 SGHRS and CDR2 YFSETQ come from the germline V gene. The CDR3 nucleotides read TGCGCCAGCAGCTTGGTCGACTCCCCAGATACGCAGTATTTT. This encodes CASSLVDSPDTQYF.

This chain uses TRBV19 with TRBJ1-4; no firm D call. This CDR3 contains 15 residues. Germline V gene lookup returns CDR1 LNHDA and CDR2 SQIVND (reference sequence). Between the trimmed V and J ends, which lost 0 bases and 7 bases, there was a span of 12 bases. The CDR3 bases are TGTGCCAGTAGTATAGAGAACGTCGGAGGTGAAAAACTGTTTTTT. Protein sequence: CASSIENVGGEKLFF.

The chain couples TRBV2 to TRBJ2-5; possibly TRBD1 for D (6 bases). CDR1 is SNHLY and CDR2 is FYNNEI in the germline V gene. Between the trimmed V and J ends, which lost 6 bases and 0 bases, there was a span of 8 bases. The CDR3 covers 13 residues. The CDR3 reads CASSRQDQETQYF. CDR3 in DNA: TGTGCCAGCAGCCGACAGGACCAAGAGACCCAGTACTTC.

The chain joins TRBV15 to TRBJ1-2; D uncertain. The CDR3 runs 16 residues. V was pared by 0 bases and J by 3 bases, with 14 bases between. Germline CDR1 reads LNHNV; CDR2 reads YYDKDF (reference sequence). In nucleotides, the CDR3 is TGTGCCACCAGCAGAGACAGGACCACACTAGACTATGGCTACACCTTC. Its translation: CATSRDRTTLDYGYTF.

This rearrangement joins TRBV7-2 to TRBJ2-5; 8 bases map to TRBD2. CDR3 size: 14 residues. The germline gives CDR1 SGHTA, CDR2 FQGNSA. The J segment lost 5 bases and the V segment lost 6 bases, leaving 8 bases of the junction unmatched. The CDR3 bases are TGTGCCAGCAGTGCCGGGACTAGGGGGGAGACCCAGTACTTC. As protein: CASSAGTRGETQYF.

This clone turned up a few times. The genes are TRBV30 and TRBJ1-3; unclear D gene. Germline CDR1 is GTSNPN and CDR2 is SVGIG (reference sequence). The V gene lost 1 base and the J gene lost 2 bases, with 6 bases spanning the gap. CDR3 length equals 13 residues. The CDR3 here is CAWSGGTGNTIYF. The DNA for the CDR3 is TGTGCCTGGAGTGGAGGGACTGGAAACACCATATATTTT.

This chain links TRBV3-1 (or the pseudogene TRBV3-2) with TRBJ1-4; D is undetermined. Per the germline V gene, CDR1 is LGHDT and CDR2 is YNNKEL (reference sequence). The V gene lost 1 base and the J gene lost 8 bases, with 14 bases spanning the gap. This CDR3 is built from 15 residues. The CDR3 DNA sequence: TGTGCCAGCAGCCAAGCACTATCCCGGGAGGAAAAACTGTTTTTT. Its translation: CASSQALSREEKLFF.

The rearrangement links TRBV5-6 to TRBJ1-1; possibly TRBD1 for D (5 bases). The CDR3 spans 15 residues. V was clipped by 6 bases and J by 5 bases, with 20 bases between them. Germline assignment: CDR1 SGHDT and CDR2 YYEEEE. The chain's CDR3 is CASIRQGREGTEAFF. The CDR3 DNA follows: TGTGCCAGCATCCGTCAGGGCAGGGAAGGGACTGAAGCTTTCTTT.

The chain couples TRBV3-1 (or the pseudogene TRBV3-2) to TRBJ1-1; the D is unclear. The CDR3 contains 14 residues. The germline V gene encodes CDR1 LGHDT and CDR2 YNNKEL (reference sequence). V was trimmed by 0 bases and J by 5 bases, leaving 10 bases between them. The CDR3 reads CASSQEVGGTEAFF. DNA for the CDR3: TGTGCCAGCAGCCAAGAGGTGGGAGGGACTGAAGCTTTCTTT.

CDR3 region: CASSAGGTGELFF. For the CDR3, the DNA is TGTGCCAGCAGTGCGGGGGGGACCGGGGAGCTGTTTTTT. The J gene is TRBJ2-2, the V gene TRBV6-4, with 8 positions matching TRBD2. The CDR3 length is 13 residues. Germline CDR1 and CDR2: MRHNA and SNTAGT. J was trimmed by 5 bases and V by 4 bases; bases with no gene match: 0.

V and J are TRBV5-8 and TRBJ1-5; TRBD1 matches 7 bases. The CDR3 is made up of 15 amino acids. V was clipped by 0 bases and J by 6 bases; unmatched bases: 6. CDR1 and CDR2 (germline): SGHTS, YDEGEE. The CDR3, as DNA: TGTGCCAGCAGCTTGGAGGGAAGGGGGCTTCAGCCCCAGCATTTT. Amino acid sequence: CASSLEGRGLQPQHF.

The V gene is TRBV4-3, the J gene TRBJ1-2, with 8 bases fitting TRBD1. Looked up from germline, CDR1 is LGHNA and CDR2 is YSLEER. Trimming took 4 bases from V and 4 from J; bases not matched to a gene: 8. The CDR3 totals 15 residues. The CDR3: CASSRKTGAGYGYTF. The CDR3 DNA reads as TGCGCCAGCAGCCGCAAGACAGGGGCCGGCTATGGCTACACCTTC.

The CDR3 sequence: CASSPNRPYGYTF. DNA of the CDR3: TGTGCCAGCAGCCCTAACAGACCCTATGGCTACACCTTC. The chain is built from TRBV5-6 and TRBJ1-2; no reliable D call. The CDR3 contains 13 residues. Germline V gene data show CDR1 as SGHDT and CDR2 as YYEEEE. V gave up 4 bases and J gave up 4 bases, with 11 bases separating them.

V usage is TRBV6-5 and J usage is TRBJ1-1; D ambiguous. This CDR3 has 11 residues. Germline V gene sequence: CDR1 MNHEY, CDR2 SVGAGI. V gave up 9 bases and J gave up 6 bases, with 11 bases separating them. The DNA of the CDR3 is TGTGCCAGTGTGGGGAGGCCTGAAGCTTTCTTT. Encoded protein: CASVGRPEAFF.

The chain combines TRBV2 with TRBJ2-3, with 10 positions matching TRBD2. The V gene's germline CDR1 is SNHLY and CDR2 FYNNEI. The V gene end was trimmed by 5 bases and the J gene end by 3 bases; junction bases not matched to a gene: 8. The CDR3 has 16 amino acids. CDR3 bases: TGTGCCAGCAGTAGAGCTAGCGGGAGTCAAACAGATACGCAGTATTTT. As protein: CASSRASGSQTDTQYF.

The chain links TRBV10-3 to TRBJ1-4; D is uncertain. V lost 5 bases to trimming and J lost 3 bases, with 7 bases between them. CDR1 and CDR2 (germline): ENHRY, SYGVKD. This CDR3 has 13 residues. The CDR3 nucleotides are TGTGCCATCAGTTTAGAGCCTAATGAAAAACTGTTTTTT. Protein product: CAISLEPNEKLFF.

This clone turned up a few times. This sequence joins TRBV5-1 and TRBJ2-7; a weak D match, TRBD1 (6 bases). V lost 4 bases and J 0 bases, leaving 20 bases between the germline ends. This CDR3 is 17 amino acids long. Germline V lookup: CDR1 SGHRS, CDR2 YFSETQ. This CDR3 reads CASSPRLGHRSSYEQYF. Written as DNA, the CDR3 is TGCGCCAGCAGCCCCCGGTTGGGACACCGAAGCTCCTACGAGCAGTACTTC.

This clone was observed once. The chain combines TRBV7-2 with TRBJ1-2; TRBD1 might be the D (6 bases). The ends were cut back, 5 bases at V and 6 bases at J, with 19 bases in the middle. The CDR3 consists of 15 residues. Germline values: CDR1 SGHTA, CDR2 FQGNSA. The CDR3 protein is CASSQMSGAKDGYTF. The CDR3 nucleotides read TGTGCCAGCAGCCAGATGTCAGGGGCGAAGGATGGCTACACCTTC.

The chain has TRBV4-1 and TRBJ2-6; D may be TRBD1 (5 bases). Trimming removed 3 bases at V and 0 bases at J, with 15 bases between. Germline-derived CDR1 and CDR2 are MGHRA and YSYEKL. The CDR3 covers 18 residues. CDR3 bases: TGCGCCAGCAGCCAGTGGTCAGGGAACCCCTCTGGGGCCAACGTCCTGACTTTC. Its translation is CASSQWSGNPSGANVLTF.

This clone was recorded a few times. The chain recombines TRBV7-2 with TRBJ2-7; D possibly corresponds to TRBD1 (5 bases). CDR3 length: 16 amino acids. Between the trimmed V and J ends, which lost 2 bases and 2 bases, there was a span of 16 bases. Germline V gene lookup returns CDR1 SGHTA and CDR2 FQGNSA. The CDR3 nucleotides are TGTGCCAGCAGCTTATTTAGCACAGGAATAACCTACGAGCAGTACTTC. Residues: CASSLFSTGITYEQYF.

This clone was recorded once. This rearrangement joins TRBV19 to TRBJ2-2; TRBD1 aligns across 9 bases. CDR1 and CDR2 (germline): LNHDA, SQIVND (reference sequence). The CDR3 contains 14 residues. V was pared by 8 bases and J by 7 bases, with 8 bases of the junction left unmatched. CDR3 protein: CASARQGEVGELFF. The CDR3 DNA reads as TGTGCCAGTGCCCGACAGGGGGAGGTCGGGGAGCTGTTTTTT.

The genes are TRBV28 and TRBJ1-2; possibly TRBD1 for D (5 bases). Germline-derived CDR1 and CDR2 are MDHEN and SYDVKM. CDR3 size: 14 residues. V lost 5 bases to trimming and J lost 0 bases, with 10 bases between them. The CDR3 nucleotides are TGTGCCAGCAGTGGCAGGGCCTCTAACTATGGCTACACCTTC. Translated, it gives CASSGRASNYGYTF.

This clone was picked up a small number of times. The chain joins TRBV24-1 to TRBJ2-2, with 10 bases fitting TRBD1. V shed 9 bases and J 6 bases; nucleotides not matched to a gene: 18. This CDR3 spans 18 amino acids. The V gene's germline CDR1 is KGHDR and CDR2 SFDVKD. CDR3 bases: TGTGCCACCTCGCCACGACCGGGACAGGGGTCTTGGGCCGGGGAGCTGTTTTTT. It is translated as CATSPRPGQGSWAGELFF.

The V gene is TRBV4-3, the J gene TRBJ2-5, with TRBD2 as a possible D gene (5 bases). This CDR3 comprises 15 residues. Trimming pared 0 bases from V and 1 base from J, leaving 9 bases between. Germline V CDR1 and CDR2: LGHNA, YSLEER. The CDR3 protein is CASSQDLRGQETQYF. DNA of the CDR3: TGCGCCAGCAGCCAAGATCTACGGGGCCAAGAGACCCAGTACTTC.

CDR3 coding DNA: TGTGCCAGCACATTAGGCGGACAGGGGGGCTATGGCTACACCTTC. Its protein is CASTLGGQGGYGYTF. This chain links TRBV6-5 with TRBJ1-2, with TRBD1 identical over 10 bases. Germline V gene sequence: CDR1 MNHEY, CDR2 SVGAGI. CDR3 length equals 15 residues. V lost 7 bases to trimming and J lost 4 bases; unmatched junction nucleotides: 9.

This chain links TRBV6-2 or TRBV6-3 with TRBJ1-5; a possible D gene is TRBD1 (6 bases). Germline loops: CDR1 MNHEY, CDR2 SVGEGT. V lost 5 bases, J lost 0 bases, and 20 bases lay in between. The CDR3 covers 18 residues. In DNA, the CDR3 is TGTGCCAGCAGTCGTCGACAGGCGGGCCTATATAGCAATCAGCCCCAGCATTTT. Translation gives CASSRRQAGLYSNQPQHF.

The chain links TRBV6-5 to TRBJ1-6, with 10 bases matching TRBD1. This CDR3 comprises 13 residues. V lost 11 bases and J lost 9; bases outside the gene matches: 7. Germline CDR1 is MNHEY and CDR2 is SVGAGI. CDR3 protein: CASGGQGRSPLHF. CDR3 nucleotide sequence: TGTGCCTCTGGGGGACAGGGGCGTTCACCCCTCCACTTT.